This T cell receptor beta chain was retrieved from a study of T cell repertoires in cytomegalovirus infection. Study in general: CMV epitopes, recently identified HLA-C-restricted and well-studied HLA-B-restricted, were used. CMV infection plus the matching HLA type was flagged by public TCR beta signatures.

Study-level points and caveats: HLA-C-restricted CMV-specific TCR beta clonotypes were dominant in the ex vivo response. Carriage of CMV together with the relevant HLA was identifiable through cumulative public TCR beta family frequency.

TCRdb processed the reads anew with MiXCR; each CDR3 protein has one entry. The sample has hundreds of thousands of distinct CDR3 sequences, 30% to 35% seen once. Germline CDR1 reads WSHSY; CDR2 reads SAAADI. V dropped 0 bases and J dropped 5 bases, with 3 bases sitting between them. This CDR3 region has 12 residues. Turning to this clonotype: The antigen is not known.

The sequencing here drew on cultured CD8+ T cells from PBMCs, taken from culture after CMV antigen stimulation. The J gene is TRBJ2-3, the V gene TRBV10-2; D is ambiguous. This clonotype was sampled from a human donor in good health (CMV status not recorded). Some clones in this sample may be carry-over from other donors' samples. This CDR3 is CASSESGDTQYF. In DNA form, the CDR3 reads TGCGCCAGCAGTGAGTCTGGAGATACGCAGTATTTT.